The present TCR beta chain was sequenced within a study of regulatory T cells in long-lasting Graves disease. As for time point: persistent/refractory GD, antithyroid drugs over 5 years with positive TRAb. PBMC RNA was the source of the TCR library. The patients included were those that came from an endocrinology department in Xi'an, China. Staff drew 8 to 9 milliliters of peripheral blood into EDTA tubes. Notes on the study in general: New patients shared fewer public clonotypes (approximately 970) than persistent patients did (roughly 2,500).

Notes on this clonotype: Its specificity is not known. Just one base apart from a much larger clone, this may be a read error.

V gave up 0 bases and J gave up 4 bases, with 12 bases separating them. The CDR3 has 15 residues. The TCR beta library used iRepertoire HTBI primers with Arm-PCR amplification of CDR3. One entry per CDR3 protein results from TCRdb running MiXCR on the multiplex PCR reads. The sample records almost 350,000 distinct CDR3 sequences, roughly 21% being singletons. This TCR was recovered from a female donor with Graves disease. The source was peripheral blood mononuclear cells (PBMCs), collected when the disease was refractory, from a patient treated with antithyroid drugs. This sequence joins TRBV12-3 or TRBV12-4 and TRBJ2-5; tentatively, D is TRBD1 (7 bases). CDR3 bases: TGTGCCAGCAGTTTAGCCCCAGGGGGAGGAGAGACCCAGTACTTC. Translated, it gives CASSLAPGGGETQYF.